This T cell receptor (beta chain) was sequenced during a study of blood T cell repertoires in COVID-19. CDR3 size: 11 residues. The germline gives CDR1 SGHDT, CDR2 YYEEEE. The V end lost 4 bases, the J end lost 7 bases, and 5 bases lay between the germline ends. Original processing notes: Researchers report that nucleated cell counts were estimated from reference gene primer amplification. Some clones are missing from TCRdb's copy, which holds only in-frame ones; the method was immunoSEQ multiplex PCR. Clone size and V and J calls were adopted from that table, with D and trimming inferred from the DNA. The data hold approximately 150,000 clones, with 65% to 85% observed a single time.

The sequenced material came from peripheral blood. This sequence was found in a woman aged 50 to 60 with acute or convalescent COVID-19. The chain carries TRBV5-6 and TRBJ2-2; unclear D gene. This CDR3 is CASSIDGELFF. In DNA form, the CDR3 reads TGTGCCAGCAGCATAGACGGGGAGCTGTTTTTT.